This entry lists 9 T cell receptor beta chains sequenced from one sample in a study of cytomegalovirus exposure and HLA in healthy donors. Vbeta (60) and Jbeta (13) primers were used in the PCR. The protocol was immunoSEQ multiplex PCR, while the TCRdb copy is restricted to in-frame clones and leaves out a portion. The table shows approximately 200,000 clones, with approximately 79% occurring only once. Sequencing input: PBMCs. All receptors come from a girl aged 10-17 years in good health and CMV-seropositive.

V usage is TRBV30 and J usage is TRBJ1-1, with D perhaps TRBD1 (6 bases). Germline assignment: CDR1 GTSNPN and CDR2 SVGIG (reference sequence). The CDR3 spans 14 residues. The V and J ends lost 5 bases and 4 bases respectively, with 17 bases between them. The CDR3 spells CAWSRGQGRTEAFF. As DNA, the CDR3 is TGTGCCTGGTCTCGCGGCCAGGGGCGCACTGAAGCTTTCTTT.

The sample holds a few counts of this clone. The chain employs TRBV6-1 and TRBJ2-7; 9 bases are a match to TRBD1. The CDR3 sequence is 15 residues long. V dropped 2 bases and J dropped 2; count of bases not matched to a gene: 4. Germline CDR1 and CDR2: MNHNS and SASEGT. CDR3 in amino acids: CASSEIQGAAYEQYF. For the CDR3, the DNA is TGTGCCAGCAGTGAAATACAGGGGGCGGCCTACGAGCAGTACTTC.

There are a few counts of this clone. The rearrangement uses TRBV7-9 and TRBJ2-5; 9 nucleotides agree with TRBD1. V lost 5 bases, J lost 5 bases, and 12 bases stayed unmatched. Germline loops: CDR1 SEHNR, CDR2 FQNEAQ (reference sequence). The CDR3 contains 16 residues. The CDR3 sequence: CASSPGTGTGYETQYF. CDR3 coding DNA: TGTGCCAGCAGCCCCGGCACCGGGACAGGGTACGAGACCCAGTACTTC.

In this sample, this clone turned up once. The chain employs TRBV2 and TRBJ2-3; 9 bases line up with TRBD2. Looked up from germline, CDR1 is SNHLY and CDR2 is FYNNEI. The CDR3 runs 18 residues. V dropped 6 bases and J dropped 5; count of bases not matched to a gene: 18. The CDR3 coding sequence is TGTGCCAGCAGCGCCCACTTGCTGGCGGGGGGGCCTGGAGATACGCAGTATTTT. Translation gives CASSAHLLAGGPGDTQYF.

This clone was recorded a few times. The V call is TRBV4-2, the J call TRBJ2-2, with unresolved D. V lost 0 bases, J lost 8 bases, and 10 bases lay in between. The CDR3 spans 14 residues. Germline loops: CDR1 LGHNA, CDR2 YNFKEQ. CDR3 bases: TGTGCCAGCAGCCAAGATCTGGAGCCGGGGGAGCTGTTTTTT. Amino acid sequence: CASSQDLEPGELFF.

CDR3 amino acids: CASSREASGNTIYF. The CDR3 coding sequence is TGTGCCAGTAGCCGAGAGGCCTCTGGAAACACCATATATTTT. The genes are TRBV19 and TRBJ1-3; D uncertain. The CDR3 is 14 residues long. Germline values: CDR1 LNHDA, CDR2 SQIVND (reference sequence). The V gene lost 6 bases and the J gene lost 0 bases, with 9 bases spanning the gap.

This clone appeared once. The chain links TRBV6-4 to TRBJ2-2; TRBD2 aligns across 7 bases. The CDR3 extends over 14 amino acids. In germline, CDR1 is MRHNA, CDR2 SNTAGT. V trimming: 10 bases; J trimming: 4 bases; junction bases outside the gene matches: 9. The DNA for the CDR3 is TGTGCCACCGATATACAGCGGGGCACCGGGGAGCTGTTTTTT. Its translation is CATDIQRGTGELFF.

The CDR3 reads CASSQVGTRGETQYF. The CDR3 DNA follows: TGCGCCAGCAGCCAAGTAGGGACTAGGGGCGAGACCCAGTACTTC. The chain recombines TRBV4-3 with TRBJ2-5; 8 nucleotides align to TRBD2. The CDR3 totals 15 residues. Looked up from germline, CDR1 is LGHNA and CDR2 is YSLEER. After removal of 1 base from V and 5 bases from J, the junction contained 6 bases not matched to a gene.

The count of this clone is one. This chain connects TRBV6-5 to TRBJ2-7; TRBD1 might be the D (6 bases). Trimming cost V 0 bases and J 3 bases, with 12 bases left between them. The CDR3 spans 15 residues. The germline CDR1 and CDR2 sequences are MNHEY and SVGAGI. CDR3 in DNA: TGTGCCAGCAGTTACTCGCGAGGGGGAGTCTACGAGCAGTACTTC. It specifies CASSYSRGGVYEQYF.